This TCR beta chain was identified in a study of identical twins. All donors comprised healthy Caucasians. The V gene lost 2 bases and the J gene lost 8 bases, with 9 bases spanning the gap. The CDR3 has 13 amino acids. Per the germline V gene, CDR1 is SEHNR and CDR2 is FQNEAQ (reference sequence). General study findings and limits: Out-of-frame sharing of TCR alpha in monozygotic twins was underestimated by models.

From the 5' RACE reads, TCRdb called clonotypes with MiXCR, one entry per CDR3 protein. The sample lists 400,000 to 500,000 distinct CDR3 sequences, 18% occurring once. This clonotype was observed a handful of times. As yet, its antigen is unknown. The sample was naive T cells sorted from blood. The TCR comes from a middle-aged man in good health. The chain combines TRBV7-9 with TRBJ2-2; no definite D call. Here the CDR3 reads CASSLTVAGELFF. For the CDR3, the DNA is TGTGCCAGCAGCTTAACCGTGGCAGGGGAGCTGTTTTTT.